A single sample is the source of the 5 T cell receptor beta chains below, sequenced in a study of blood T cell repertoires in COVID-19. Sequencing used immunoSEQ multiplex PCR; TCRdb keeps in-frame clones, though not all of them. The table lists a few hundred thousand clones, approximately 87% of them singletons. The sample taken for sequencing was peripheral blood. The receptors were gathered from a woman in her fifties or sixties with active or convalescent COVID-19.

A remark on this clone: This sample includes further DNA sequences coding for the same CDR3. The chain joins TRBV2 to TRBJ1-1; 10 positions agree with TRBD1. Germline V gives CDR1 SNHLY, CDR2 FYNNEI. There are 14 residues in the CDR3. Unmatched junction bases numbered 2, after V lost 6 bases and J lost 1 base. The CDR3 bases are TGTGCCAGCAGCGGACAGGGGGGGAACACTGAAGCTTTCTTT. The encoded protein is CASSGQGGNTEAFF.

The gene calls are TRBV9 and TRBJ2-3; 8 bases fit TRBD1. CDR3 length: 16 amino acids. V was clipped by 0 bases and J by 4 bases; unmatched bases: 7. Germline CDR1 SGDLS, CDR2 YYNGEE. CDR3 sequence reads: CASSVAGQGFSDTQYF. The CDR3 DNA sequence: TGTGCCAGCAGCGTAGCCGGACAGGGATTCTCAGATACGCAGTATTTT.

The gene calls are TRBV19 and TRBJ2-7; TRBD1 agrees at 8 bases. Germline V gene sequence: CDR1 LNHDA, CDR2 SQIVND (reference sequence). Trimming at V came to 5 bases and at J to 3 bases, leaving 6 bases not matched to a gene. This CDR3 contains 14 residues. The CDR3 loop is CASSSGTGRYEQYF. DNA for the CDR3: TGTGCCAGTAGTTCCGGGACAGGACGCTACGAGCAGTACTTC.

This rearrangement joins TRBV10-3 to TRBJ1-2; 8 nucleotides agree with TRBD1. The trim removed 3 bases at V and 7 bases at J, leaving 7 bases unmatched. CDR3 length equals 14 residues. Germline V gene data show CDR1 as ENHRY and CDR2 as SYGVKD. The CDR3 here is CAISDGQGAFGYTF. CDR3 nucleotides: TGTGCCATCAGTGACGGGCAGGGGGCGTTTGGCTACACCTTC.

The chain joins TRBV5-4 to TRBJ1-3; 8 bases map to TRBD1. The CDR3 has 17 residues. Germline V CDR1 and CDR2: SGHNT, YYREEE (reference sequence). The ends lost 0 bases at V and 0 bases at J; junction bases unmatched: 5. This chain's CDR3 is CASSLETGANSGNTIYF. In nucleotides, the CDR3 is TGTGCCAGCAGCTTGGAGACAGGGGCGAACTCTGGAAACACCATATATTTT.